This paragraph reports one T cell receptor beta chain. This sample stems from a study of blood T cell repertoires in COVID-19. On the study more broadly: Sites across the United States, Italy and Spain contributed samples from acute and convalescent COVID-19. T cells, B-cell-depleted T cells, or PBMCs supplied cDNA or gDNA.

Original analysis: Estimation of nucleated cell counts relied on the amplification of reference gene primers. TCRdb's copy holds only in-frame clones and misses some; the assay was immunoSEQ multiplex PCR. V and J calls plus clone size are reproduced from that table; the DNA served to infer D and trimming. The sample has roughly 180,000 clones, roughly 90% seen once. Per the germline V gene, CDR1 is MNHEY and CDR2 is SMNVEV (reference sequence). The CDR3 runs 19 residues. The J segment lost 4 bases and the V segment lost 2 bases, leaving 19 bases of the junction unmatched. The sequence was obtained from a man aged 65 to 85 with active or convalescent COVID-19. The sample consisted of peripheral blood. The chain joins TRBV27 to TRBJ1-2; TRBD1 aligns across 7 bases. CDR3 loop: CASSLGPTGVASGGYGYTF. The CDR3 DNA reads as TGTGCCAGCAGTTTAGGCCCAACCGGGGTCGCTTCAGGGGGCTATGGCTACACCTTC.